This T cell receptor (beta chain) was profiled in a study of blood T cell repertoires in COVID-19. This CDR3 region has 15 residues. Germline CDR1 and CDR2: SGHDT and YYEEEE. The V gene lost 0 bases and the J gene lost 7 bases, with 16 bases spanning the gap. Methods used by the authors: Scientists estimated how many nucleated cells there were by amplifying reference gene primers. Sequenced by immunoSEQ multiplex PCR; TCRdb stores in-frame clones only, minus some. The V and J calls and the clone size are those of that table, but D and trimming were determined from the DNA. The sample has roughly 300,000 clones, 80% to 95% seen once.

The sequenced material came from peripheral blood. The receptor comes from a woman aged 25-40 years with COVID-19, enrolled during active disease. This sequence joins TRBV5-6 and TRBJ2-5; D is possibly TRBD2 (6 bases). The CDR3 nucleotides read TGTGCCAGCAGCTTGGCCGGACATTTGGGGGGGACCCAGTACTTC. Translation: CASSLAGHLGGTQYF. Based on the CDR3 plus reference TRBV5-6 and TRBJ2-5, the full variable domain is DAGVTQSPTHLIKTRGQQVTLRCSPKSGHDTVSWYQQALGQGPQFIFQYYEEEERQRGNFPDRFSGHQFPNYSSELNVNALLLGDSALYLCASSLAGHLGGTQYFGPGTRLLVL.